This record looks at one T cell receptor (beta chain) sequence and its context. As yet, its antigen is unknown. The source of the sample is a study of shared clonotypes between healthy human individuals. Broader study findings: Sharing across four donors was highest in naive CD4 (around 5%) and lowest in memory CD8 (approximately 0.4%). Donors were few, which limited the genetic and exposure-history diversity represented.

The V end was cut by 3 bases, the J end by 5 bases, with 13 bases between. The CDR3 loop spans 15 amino acids. Germline V gene sequence: CDR1 MNHEY, CDR2 SMNVEV (reference sequence). TCRdb's copy holds only in-frame clones and misses some; the assay was immunoSEQ multiplex PCR. In the table there are a few million clones, roughly 95% of which are singletons. Selected positively for CCR7 and CD45RO-negative, naive CD8 cells excluded terminally differentiated effector memory CD45RA+ cells. The clonotype was recovered from a young man in good health. Some clones in this sample may be carry-over from other donors' samples. V is TRBV27 and J is TRBJ2-2, with no clear D. Sequenced: naive CD8+ T cells from PBMCs. The CDR3 loop is CASSFQRVYTGELFF. The CDR3 nucleotides read TGTGCCAGCAGTTTCCAACGGGTTTATACCGGGGAGCTGTTTTTT.